This T cell receptor (beta chain) is drawn from a study of T cells in Graves' hyperthyroidism and ophthalmopathy. For the study at large: Peripheral blood was drawn at first diagnosis, prior to all treatment.

Germline CDR1 is SGHRS and CDR2 is YFSETQ. CDR3 length: 18 residues. V dropped 3 bases and J dropped 0; count of bases not matched to a gene: 9. The study's findings and limits: Most thyroid clonotypes expanded above 0.001 appeared in blood too.

Researchers defined stable Graves' hyperthyroidism as no ophthalmopathy progression within 18 months. This clonotype was seen a few times. The antigen is not known. What was amplified from RNA transcripts were TCR beta CDR3 regions. HTBI primers were used for first-round RT-PCR of the TCR CDR3. Using its own MiXCR run on the multiplex PCR reads, TCRdb lists one record per CDR3 protein. The table lists 650,000 to 750,000 distinct CDR3 sequences, about 15% of them singletons. Sequencing was carried out using blood. This sequence joins TRBV5-1 and TRBJ2-1; TRBD1 matches 10 bases. The receptor was isolated from a woman in her late teens or twenties with Graves' hyperthyroidism. CDR3 loop: CASSWGQGFLSSYNEQFF. The CDR3 DNA follows: TGCGCCAGCAGCTGGGGACAGGGGTTCCTAAGCTCCTACAATGAGCAGTTCTTC.